The clone carrying this T cell receptor beta chain has more than one count but fewer than ten. Measured with immunoSEQ multiplex PCR; TCRdb has only the in-frame clones, and not every one. The sample carries fewer than 60,000 clones, roughly 96% recorded once. These data come from a study of technical replicates of blood from several donors. Germline lookup yields CDR1 ENHRY and CDR2 SYGVKD. The CDR3 is 13 residues long. Trimming cost V 3 bases and J 1 base, with 6 bases left between them. V usage is TRBV10-3 and J usage is TRBJ1-1; D is possibly TRBD1 (5 bases). Specimen: PBMCs. The sequence came from a human donor in good health. Some clones in this sample may be carry-over from other donors' samples. CDR3 nucleotides: TGTGCCATCAGTGAAAGGGGGAACACTGAAGCTTTCTTT. Translated: CAISERGNTEAFF.